Each of the 8 T cell receptor beta chains below was sequenced from the same sample in a study of glioma-infiltrating T cells. TCR alpha and beta CDR3 regions were amplified from RNA using iRepertoire nested multiplex PCR. TCRdb re-analysed the multiplex PCR reads in MiXCR, keeping a single row per CDR3 protein. In the table there are about 400,000 distinct CDR3 sequences, more than 35% of which are singletons. Source material: glioma tissue, nonneoplastic brain tissue, or PBMCs (not recorded which). Every receptor here comes from a human donor with low-grade glioma or glioblastoma, undergoing nonglioma brain surgery, or in good health (not recorded which).

This rearrangement joins TRBV6-1 to TRBJ2-3, with 12 bases aligning to TRBD2. Germline V gives CDR1 MNHNS, CDR2 SASEGT. The CDR3 sequence is 15 residues long. V shed 6 bases, J shed 13 bases, and the junction held 14 bases outside the gene matches. Here the CDR3 DNA reads TGTGCCAGCAGCCCCCGGACTAGCGGGAACGGTAGGGAGTATTTT. Amino acids: CASSPRTSGNGREYF.

The V gene is TRBV24-1, the J gene TRBJ1-5, with D possibly being TRBD1 (5 bases). Between the trimmed V and J ends, which lost 5 bases and 11 bases, there was a span of 12 bases. The CDR3 totals 12 residues. Germline V gene sequence: CDR1 KGHDR, CDR2 SFDVKD. The CDR3 loop reads CATSAGTAAQHF. The CDR3 DNA reads as TGTGCCACCAGTGCAGGGACCGCGGCCCAGCATTTT.

The chain joins TRBV20-1 to TRBJ2-5; 7 nucleotides line up with TRBD2. The CDR3 loop spans 16 amino acids. The ends lost 3 bases at V and 5 bases at J; junction bases unmatched: 15. Germline V lookup: CDR1 DFQATT, CDR2 SNEGSKA (reference sequence). The CDR3 protein is CSARMWEGLAKETQYF. For the CDR3, the DNA is TGCAGTGCTAGGATGTGGGAGGGCCTGGCTAAGGAGACCCAGTACTTC.

This clonotype was observed a single time. The chain joins TRBV4-3 to TRBJ1-1, with a weak D call TRBD1 (6 bases). V shed 2 bases and J shed 7 bases, with 14 bases lying between them. Per the germline V gene, CDR1 is LGHNA and CDR2 is YSLEER. This CDR3 is 14 amino acids long. Here the CDR3 DNA reads TGCGCCAGCAGCCAATTGGCAGGGGTAGATGAAGCTTTCTTT. Translating it yields CASSQLAGVDEAFF.

The gene calls are TRBV6-1 and TRBJ2-7; 8 bases agree with TRBD1. The CDR3 runs 14 residues. CDR1 is MNHNS and CDR2 is SASEGT in the germline V gene. V was pared by 6 bases and J by 2 bases, with 6 bases of the junction left unmatched. Here the CDR3 DNA reads TGTGCCAGCAGCCAGGGGGGACAGGCCTACGAGCAGTACTTC. Translated: CASSQGGQAYEQYF.

About this clonotype: A clone one base away is much larger, so this may be a read error. The CDR3 region is CASSFTSDPEQYF. CDR3 nucleotide sequence: TGTGCCAGCAGTTTCACTAGCGACCCCGAGCAGTACTTC. The chain is built from TRBV27 and TRBJ2-7; 7 bases align to TRBD2. The CDR3 length is 13 residues. Germline loops: CDR1 MNHEY, CDR2 SMNVEV (reference sequence). V lost 3 bases and J lost 6; bases outside the gene matches: 5.

This clonotype was seen only once. Possible read error: a much larger clone is one base away. V is TRBV6-5 and J is TRBJ2-5; TRBD1 agrees at 7 bases. This CDR3 is 17 amino acids long. Germline V gene lookup returns CDR1 MNHEY and CDR2 SVGAGI. The ends lost 4 bases at V and 5 bases at J; junction bases unmatched: 16. CDR3 amino acids: CASSSSRATGCGETQYF. The CDR3 nucleotides read TGTGCCAGCAGTTCCTCGAGGGCGACAGGGTGTGGGGAGACCCAGTACTTC.

The CDR3 loop is CASSLRTGNYEQYF. For the CDR3, the DNA is TGTGCCAGCAGCTTAAGAACAGGAAACTACGAGCAGTACTTC. V usage is TRBV7-6 and J usage is TRBJ2-7; D may be TRBD1 (5 bases). The germline V and J ends were trimmed by 2 bases and 3 bases, with 11 bases remaining between them. This CDR3 region has 14 residues. Germline values: CDR1 SGHVS, CDR2 FNYEAQ.